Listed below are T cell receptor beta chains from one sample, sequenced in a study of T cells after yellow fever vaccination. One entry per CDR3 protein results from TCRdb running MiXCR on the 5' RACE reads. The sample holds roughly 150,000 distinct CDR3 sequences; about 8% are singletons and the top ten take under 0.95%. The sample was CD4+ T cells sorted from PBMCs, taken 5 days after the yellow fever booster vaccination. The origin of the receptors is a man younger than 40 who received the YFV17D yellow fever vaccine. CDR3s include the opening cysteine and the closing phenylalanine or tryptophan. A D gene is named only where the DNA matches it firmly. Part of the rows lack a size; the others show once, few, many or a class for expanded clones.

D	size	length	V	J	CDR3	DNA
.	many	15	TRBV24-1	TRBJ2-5	CATSDPGPRQETQYF	TGTGCCACCAGTGATCCGGGACCGAGACAAGAGACCCAGTACTTC
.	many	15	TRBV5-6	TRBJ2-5	CASSLDAQLWETQYF	TGTGCCAGCAGCTTGGATGCGCAGCTATGGGAGACCCAGTACTTC
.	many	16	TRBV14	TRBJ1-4	CASSLLYRLKTEKLFF	TGTGCCAGCAGCCTCCTGTACCGCCTCAAGACTGAAAAACTGTTTTTT
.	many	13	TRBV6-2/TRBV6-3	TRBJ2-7	CASSQTYSYEQYF	TGTGCCAGCAGTCAGACGTACAGTTACGAGCAGTACTTC
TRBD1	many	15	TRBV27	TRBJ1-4	CASSWVAGQVKKLFF	TGTGCCAGCAGTTGGGTAGCGGGACAGGTGAAAAAACTGTTTTTT
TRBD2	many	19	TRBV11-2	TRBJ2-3	CASSLVRSGRPRKTDTQYF	TGTGCCAGCAGCTTAGTTAGGAGCGGGAGGCCCAGAAAAACAGATACGCAGTATTTT
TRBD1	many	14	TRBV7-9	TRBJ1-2	CASSLEQGGRGYTF	TGTGCCAGCAGCTTAGAACAGGGGGGTCGAGGCTACACCTTC
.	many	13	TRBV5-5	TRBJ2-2	CASSLTGSGELFF	TGTGCCAGCAGCCTAACAGGGTCCGGGGAGCTGTTTTTT
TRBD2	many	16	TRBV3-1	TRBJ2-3	CASSQDLAGYSDTQYF	TGTGCCAGCAGCCAAGATCTAGCGGGATATTCAGATACGCAGTATTTT
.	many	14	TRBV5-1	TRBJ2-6	CASSLDQGSNVLTF	TGCGCCAGCAGCCTAGATCAGGGGTCCAACGTCCTGACTTTC
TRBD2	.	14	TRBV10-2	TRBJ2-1	CASSSSGRNSEQFF	TGCGCCAGCAGTTCTAGCGGGAGGAATTCGGAGCAGTTCTTC
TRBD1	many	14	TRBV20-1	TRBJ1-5	CSASPDRHNQPQHF	TGCAGTGCCTCACCGGACAGGCATAATCAGCCCCAGCATTTT
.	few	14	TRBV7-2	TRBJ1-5	CASSRTYSNQPQHF	TGTGCCAGCAGCCGAACTTATAGCAATCAGCCCCAGCATTTT
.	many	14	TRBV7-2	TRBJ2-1	CASSFKGPPGEQFF	TGTGCCAGCAGCTTCAAAGGACCCCCCGGAGAGCAGTTCTTC
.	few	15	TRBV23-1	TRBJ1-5	CASSPSGSDNQPQHF	TGCGCCAGCAGTCCTTCCGGGTCCGATAATCAGCCCCAGCATTTT
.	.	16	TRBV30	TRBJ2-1	CAWSPPGSVSYNEQFF	TGTGCCTGGAGTCCCCCCGGGAGCGTTTCCTACAATGAGCAGTTCTTC
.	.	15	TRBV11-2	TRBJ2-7	CASSQGQGRSYEQYF	TGTGCCAGCAGCCAAGGCCAGGGGAGATCCTACGAGCAGTACTTC
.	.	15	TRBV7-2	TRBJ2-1	CASSLGGSKVGEQFF	TGTGCCAGCAGCTTGGGGGGAAGTAAGGTTGGTGAGCAGTTCTTC
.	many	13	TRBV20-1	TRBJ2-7	CSAITGEAYEQYF	TGCAGTGCTATTACAGGGGAGGCCTACGAGCAGTACTTC
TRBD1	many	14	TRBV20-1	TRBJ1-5	CSASGGQKNQPQHF	TGCAGTGCATCCGGGGGACAGAAGAATCAGCCCCAGCATTTT
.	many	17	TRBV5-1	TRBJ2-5	CASSLAALTGGQETQYF	TGCGCCAGCAGCTTGGCCGCCCTGACAGGCGGACAAGAGACCCAGTACTTC
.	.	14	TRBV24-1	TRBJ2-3	CATGAPRFLDTQYF	TGTGCCACCGGGGCACCCCGCTTTTTGGATACGCAGTATTTT
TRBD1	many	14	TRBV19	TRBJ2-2	CASRGQGNTGELFF	TGTGCCAGTAGGGGACAGGGAAACACCGGGGAGCTGTTTTTT
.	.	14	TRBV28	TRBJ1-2	CASSPRVRPDGYTF	TGTGCCAGCAGCCCTAGGGTTCGCCCCGATGGCTACACCTTC
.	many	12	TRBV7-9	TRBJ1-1	CASSLPPGEAFF	TGTGCCAGCAGCTTACCCCCCGGTGAAGCTTTCTTT
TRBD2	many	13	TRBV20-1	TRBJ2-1	CSAGGSGRNEQFF	TGCAGTGCCGGGGGTAGCGGGAGGAATGAGCAGTTCTTC
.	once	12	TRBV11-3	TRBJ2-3	CASSLKDDTQYF	TGTGCCAGCAGCCTCAAAGACGATACGCAGTATTTT
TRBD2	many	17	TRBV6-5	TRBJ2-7	CASSYPAGTSGRYEQYF	TGTGCCAGCAGTTACCCAGCCGGGACTAGCGGGAGGTACGAGCAGTACTTC
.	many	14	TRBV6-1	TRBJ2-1	CASRGGSPYNEQFF	TGTGCCAGCAGGGGCGGTTCACCATACAATGAGCAGTTCTTC
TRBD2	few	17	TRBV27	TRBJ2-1	CASKGLAGGRDVNEQFF	TGTGCCAGCAAGGGACTAGCGGGAGGGCGAGATGTCAATGAGCAGTTCTTC
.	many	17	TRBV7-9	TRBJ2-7	CASSRTPKSASSYEQYF	TGTGCCAGCAGCCGCACACCCAAGTCGGCATCCTCCTACGAGCAGTACTTC